This record looks at one TCR beta chain sequence and its context. Amplification targeted TCR beta CDR3 regions from RNA transcripts. The TCR CDR3 first-round RT-PCR relied on the HTBI primer set. TCRdb used MiXCR to reprocess the multiplex PCR reads, holding one entry per CDR3 protein. This table has a few hundred thousand distinct CDR3 sequences, 15% to 20% appearing once. This record comes from a study of T cells in Graves' hyperthyroidism and ophthalmopathy. The CDR3 spans 15 residues. The V gene lost 3 bases and the J gene lost 1 base, with 12 bases spanning the gap. Germline CDR1 reads MDHEN; CDR2 reads SYDVKM.

The material sequenced was blood. This TCR came from a man between 35 and 55 years old with Graves' hyperthyroidism. This chain connects TRBV28 to TRBJ1-1; D is perhaps TRBD1 (5 bases). The CDR3, as DNA: TGTGCCAGCAGTTTGTTGGGGAGGGGGAACACTGAAGCTTTCTTT. It specifies CASSLLGRGNTEAFF.